This T cell receptor (beta chain) was sequenced for a study of blood T cell repertoires in COVID-19. Looking at the study overall: Some COVID-19 samples were acute and others convalescent; all came from the United States, Italy and Spain. T cells, B-cell-depleted T cells, or PBMCs provided the cDNA or gDNA that served as material.

CDR3 size: 15 residues. Germline assignment: CDR1 MNHEY and CDR2 SVGAGI. Trimming removed 2 bases from V and 4 bases from J; junction bases left unmatched: 3. Original processing notes: Reference gene primer amplification yielded estimated nucleated cell counts. Sequencing was performed with immunoSEQ multiplex PCR; in TCRdb, only in-frame clones are kept and a portion is missing. The DNA was the basis for D and trimming; V, J and clone size are from that table. The data show fewer than 250,000 clones, with about 91% seen just once and about 5% held by the top ten. Sequencing input: peripheral blood. The rearrangement links TRBV6-5 to TRBJ1-3; TRBD1 aligns across 9 bases. The receptor was isolated from a woman in her thirties or forties with acute or convalescent COVID-19. The CDR3 region is CASSYQQGAGNTIYF. CDR3 in DNA: TGTGCCAGCAGTTACCAACAGGGGGCAGGAAACACCATATATTTT.